This T cell receptor (beta chain) was obtained from a study of blood T cells in healthy people across ages. The draw of peripheral blood yielded ten milliliters from each donor. PCR was performed a second time for about 7 to 11 cycles using a sample-barcoded 5' primer and a J-beta primer mix. TCRdb redid the calling of the 5' RACE reads with MiXCR, one entry per CDR3 protein. The repertoire consists of some 550,000 distinct CDR3 sequences, with roughly 43% occurring once and the leading ten covering around 25%. Worth noting for this clonotype: Its antigen is undetermined.

Germline V gene data show CDR1 as SGHRS and CDR2 as YFSETQ. The CDR3 runs 15 residues. Trimming cost V 3 bases and J 6 bases, with 15 bases left between them. The study, taken as a whole, reports: Naive T cell percentage strongly correlated with TCR beta diversity.

The source material was blood. This clonotype was obtained from a man at least 80 years old in good health. This chain uses TRBV5-1 with TRBJ2-2; tentatively, D is TRBD2 (5 bases). CDR3 sequence: CASSWNLVRAGELFF. CDR3 bases: TGCGCCAGCAGCTGGAATCTAGTGAGGGCCGGGGAGCTGTTTTTT.